This passage covers 6 T cell receptor beta chains from one sample sequenced in a study of T cell responses to AZD1222 COVID-19 vaccine. Generated by immunoSEQ multiplex PCR, the TCRdb table keeps only in-frame clones and is missing some. This sample has about 83,000 clones, with more than 75% found just once. The material sequenced was peripheral blood, taken on day 0 of MenACWY control vaccination. Receptors originate from an adult in good health.

J is TRBJ1-2 and V is TRBV9, with 8 bases that match TRBD1. The CDR3 totals 15 residues. V lost 0 bases and J lost 7; bases outside the gene matches: 8. The germline CDR1 and CDR2 sequences are SGDLS and YYNGEE. This CDR3 reads CASSVGGTGQGGYTF. The CDR3 region has the DNA TGTGCCAGCAGCGTAGGCGGGACAGGACAAGGTGGCTACACCTTC.

This chain connects TRBV27 to TRBJ2-1; D may be TRBD2 (6 bases). The CDR3 spans 14 residues. V shed 6 bases and J shed 8 bases, with 17 bases lying between them. Germline V gene lookup returns CDR1 MNHEY and CDR2 SMNVEV (reference sequence). This CDR3 reads CASSVWRENYEQFF. As DNA, the CDR3 is TGTGCCAGCAGCGTTTGGAGGGAGAACTATGAGCAGTTCTTC.

This chain connects TRBV18 to TRBJ2-5; the D gene could be TRBD1 or TRBD2 (5 bases each). CDR1 and CDR2 from the germline V gene are KGHSH and LQKENI. This CDR3 region has 14 residues. The germline V and J ends were trimmed by 3 bases and 1 base, with 9 bases remaining between them. CDR3 protein: CASSPSGTQETQYF. CDR3 in DNA: TGTGCCAGCTCACCTTCAGGGACCCAAGAGACCCAGTACTTC.

This chain uses TRBV6-4 with TRBJ2-1; no clear D gene. Per germline, CDR1 MRHNA and CDR2 SNTAGT. This CDR3 contains 11 residues. V lost 5 bases and J 8 bases, leaving 7 bases between the germline ends. This CDR3 reads CASSSHHEQFF. CDR3 nucleotides: TGTGCCAGCAGTTCCCATCATGAGCAGTTCTTC.

J is TRBJ1-3 and V is TRBV13, with TRBD1 matching over 9 bases. The germline V gene encodes CDR1 PRHDT and CDR2 FYEKMQ (reference sequence). CDR3 length: 14 residues. With 5 bases clipped from V and 4 bases from J, the junction kept 3 bases outside the gene matches. The CDR3: CASSGTGSGNTIYF. In DNA, the CDR3 is TGTGCCAGCAGCGGGACAGGGAGCGGAAACACCATATATTTT.

The rearrangement joins TRBV6-2 or TRBV6-3 to TRBJ1-5, with a weak D call TRBD1 (6 bases). CDR3 length: 13 residues. V was trimmed by 5 bases and J by 4 bases, leaving 9 bases between them. The V gene's germline CDR1 is MNHEY and CDR2 SVGEGT. The CDR3: CASSLQGNQPQHF. CDR3 DNA: TGTGCCAGCAGTCTCCAGGGGAATCAGCCCCAGCATTTT.